One T cell receptor beta chain is described in this entry. The antigen is unknown. CDR1 is MNHEY and CDR2 is SMNVEV in the germline V gene (reference sequence). The CDR3 covers 14 residues. With V trimmed by 5 bases and J by 1 base, 4 bases remained unmatched. The investigators amplified TCR beta CDR3 regions from RNA transcripts. With the HTBI primer set, the TCR CDR3 went through a first round of RT-PCR. Using its own MiXCR run on the multiplex PCR reads, TCRdb lists one record per CDR3 protein. The table shows roughly 580,000 distinct CDR3 sequences, with around 14% occurring only once. Lactation, pregnancy, other autoimmune disease or uncontrolled infection excluded patients. Blood was sampled at initial diagnosis of hyperthyroidism, prior to onset of any ophthalmopathy symptoms. This sample was included in a study of T cells in Graves' hyperthyroidism and ophthalmopathy. Study as a whole: Peripheral blood was taken when the disease was first diagnosed, before any treatment began.

Findings of the study overall: The blood repertoire included most of the expanded thyroid clonotypes above 0.001.

Sequencing was carried out using blood. The chain links TRBV27 to TRBJ2-5; TRBD1 matches 7 bases. The clonotype was recovered from a woman in her twenties or thirties with Graves' hyperthyroidism that later progressed to Graves' ophthalmopathy. The CDR3 is CASSDGTVQETQYF. The CDR3 DNA reads TGTGCCAGCAGTGACGGGACAGTCCAAGAGACCCAGTACTTC.